Following are 31 T cell receptor beta chains from one sample sequenced in a study of CD8+ T cells in alopecia areata (dated by TCRdb to the late 2010s). Library generation was performed with the immunoSEQ multiplex PCR assay. To provide template for TCR sequencing, every sample had RNA extracted and reverse transcribed into cDNA. TCRdb obtained this table from immuneACCESS and retained in-frame rearrangements with V and J assigned. These tables miss some clones; where compared with another copy, unresolved V genes account for less than half of the shortfall, and the remainder is unexplained. The sample table records approximately 98,000 clones; 55% to 60% of these occur just once. Jointly, the top ten make up roughly 25% of the sample. The sequenced sample consisted of NKG2D-low CD8+ T cells sorted from blood. This sample's cell subset or site label indicates: sorted CD8+ NKG2D-low blood T cells. Every receptor here comes from a human donor with alopecia areata.

The J gene is TRBJ2-7, the V gene TRBV7-6; a weak D match, TRBD2 (6 bases). Trimming removed 1 base at V and 5 bases at J, with 9 bases between. Germline V gene lookup returns CDR1 SGHVS and CDR2 FNYEAQ. The CDR3 has 13 residues. CDR3 sequence: CASSLGREDEQYF. The CDR3 bases are TGTGCCAGCAGCTTAGGCAGGGAGGACGAGCAGTACTTC.

The chain couples TRBV2 to TRBJ2-7; 7 bases fit TRBD2. CDR3 length: 15 residues. Germline-derived CDR1 and CDR2 are SNHLY and FYNNEI. J gave up 5 bases and V 2 bases, and 9 bases lay outside the gene matches. CDR3: CASSENSGTADEQYF. CDR3 coding DNA: TGTGCCAGCAGTGAAAACAGCGGGACTGCCGACGAGCAGTACTTC.

The chain combines TRBV27 with TRBJ2-7, with 7 bases that match TRBD2. With V trimmed by 3 bases and J by 2 bases, 7 bases remained unmatched. This CDR3 is built from 15 residues. Germline CDR1 is MNHEY and CDR2 is SMNVEV (reference sequence). The CDR3 DNA is TGTGCCAGCAGTTTCGCGGCTAGCGGAACCTACGAGCAGTACTTC. It codes for CASSFAASGTYEQYF.

V is TRBV15 and J is TRBJ1-1; tentatively, D is TRBD1 (6 bases). V lost 5 bases and J lost 3, with 16 bases in between. In germline, CDR1 is LNHNV, CDR2 YYDKDF (reference sequence). This CDR3 spans 15 amino acids. CDR3 coding DNA: TGTGCCACCAGCCCCGAGGGGGGGACGTACACTGAAGCTTTCTTT. Translated: CATSPEGGTYTEAFF.

The chain is built from TRBV4-1 and TRBJ1-4; TRBD1 agrees at 11 bases. The CDR3 covers 16 residues. The trim removed 5 bases at V and 6 bases at J, leaving 8 bases unmatched. CDR1 and CDR2 (germline): MGHRA, YSYEKL. CDR3 coding DNA: TGCGCCAGCAGCTTAAGGTGGACAGGGGGCGATGAAAAACTGTTTTTT. This sequence encodes CASSLRWTGGDEKLFF.

The V call is TRBV7-9, the J call TRBJ2-5; no firm D call. CDR3 length: 12 amino acids. In germline, CDR1 is SEHNR, CDR2 FQNEAQ (reference sequence). Trimming took off 1 base at V and 1 base at J, with 1 base between the two ends. Here the CDR3 reads CASSLGQETQYF. The CDR3 DNA sequence: TGTGCCAGCAGCTTAGGCCAAGAGACCCAGTACTTC.

This clone was seen a few times. The rearrangement joins TRBV28 to TRBJ2-7; 10 bases map to TRBD2. With 3 bases clipped from V and 5 bases from J, the junction kept 10 bases outside the gene matches. CDR3 size: 16 residues. Per germline, CDR1 MDHEN and CDR2 SYDVKM. CDR3 sequence: CASSLPPGLAFNEQYF. The CDR3 nucleotides are TGTGCCAGCAGTTTGCCTCCGGGACTAGCGTTCAACGAGCAGTACTTC. Supplemented by reference TRBV28 and TRBJ2-7, the full variable domain reads DVKVTQSSRYLVKRTGEKVFLECVQDMDHENMFWYRQDPGLGLRLIYFSYDVKMKEKGDIPEGYSVSREKKERFSLILESASTNQTSMYLCASSLPPGLAFNEQYFGPGTRLTVT.

The V gene is TRBV6-6, the J gene TRBJ2-1; D tentatively fits TRBD1 or TRBD2 (5 bases each). Germline CDR1 MNHNY, CDR2 SVGAGI (reference sequence). The CDR3 has 14 residues. Trimming took off 10 bases at V and 5 bases at J, with 18 bases between the two ends. The CDR3 spells CATQGAPGDNEQFF. CDR3 nucleotides: TGTGCCACCCAAGGGGCCCCCGGGGACAATGAGCAGTTCTTC.

This clone was seen only a few times. CDR3 nucleotides: TGCGCCAGCAGTGAGTTTTACGAGCAGTACTTC. Translated: CASSEFYEQYF. The chain combines TRBV10-2 with TRBJ2-7; D remains ambiguous. Trimming removed 1 base from V and 4 bases from J, with 2 bases in between. CDR1 is WSHSY and CDR2 is SAAADI in the germline V gene. This CDR3 spans 11 amino acids.

The rearrangement joins TRBV2 to TRBJ2-1; D may be TRBD1 (5 bases). The V gene's germline CDR1 is SNHLY and CDR2 FYNNEI. This CDR3 is built from 12 residues. Between the trimmed V and J ends, which lost 2 bases and 11 bases, there was a span of 10 bases. The CDR3 sequence: CASSERGGKQFF. CDR3 sequence (DNA): TGTGCCAGCAGTGAAAGGGGCGGAAAGCAGTTCTTC. The full variable domain, rest sourced from reference TRBV2 and TRBJ2-1, is EPEVTQTPSHQVTQMGQEVILRCVPISNHLYFYWYRQILGQKVEFLVSFYNNEISEKSEIFDDQFSVERPDGSNFTLKIRSTKLEDSAMYFCASSERGGKQFFGPGTRLTVL.

As DNA, the CDR3 is TGCGCCAGCAGCCAAGGAGGGAACTCTGGGGCCAACGTCCTGACTTTC. It codes for CASSQGGNSGANVLTF. The J gene is TRBJ2-6, the V gene TRBV4-1; D is perhaps TRBD2 (5 bases). Trimming removed 1 base at V and 0 bases at J, with 7 bases between. Germline V gene lookup returns CDR1 MGHRA and CDR2 YSYEKL. The CDR3 contains 16 residues.

This clone was seen more than once but under ten times. The chain combines TRBV7-9 with TRBJ2-7, with unresolved D. V lost 3 bases and J 10 bases, leaving 10 bases between the germline ends. This CDR3 has 11 residues. The germline V gene has CDR1 SEHNR and CDR2 FQNEAQ (reference sequence). The chain's CDR3 is CASSFDWRQYF. The CDR3 nucleotides are TGTGCCAGCAGCTTCGACTGGAGACAGTACTTC. Supplemented by reference TRBV7-9 and TRBJ2-7, the full variable domain reads DTGVSQNPRHKITKRGQNVTFRCDPISEHNRLYWYRQTLGQGPEFLTYFQNEAQLEKSRLLSDRFSAERPKGSFSTLEIQRTEQGDSAMYLCASSFDWRQYFGPGTRLTVT.

The chain uses TRBV5-6 and TRBJ2-1, with 7 nucleotides matching TRBD1. Germline V CDR1 and CDR2: SGHDT, YYEEEE. This CDR3 is built from 14 residues. The ends lost 2 bases at V and 7 bases at J; junction bases unmatched: 6. CDR3 bases: TGTGCCAGCAGCTTTTGGAACAGGGGTAATGAGCAGTTCTTC. Protein sequence: CASSFWNRGNEQFF.

This rearrangement joins TRBV2 to TRBJ2-3; 11 nucleotides align to TRBD2. Germline values: CDR1 SNHLY, CDR2 FYNNEI. CDR3 length: 19 amino acids. The V and J ends lost 6 bases and 5 bases, in that order; junction bases with no gene match: 19. The CDR3 DNA follows: TGTGCCAGCAGCGCTAAGCCGTACCCACTAGCGGGAGACGAAGATACGCAGTATTTT. This codes for CASSAKPYPLAGDEDTQYF.

This clone has only a few counts. The chain joins TRBV4-1 to TRBJ2-1; 12 positions agree with TRBD2. The length of the CDR3 is 20 residues. CDR1 is MGHRA, CDR2 YSYEKL, per germline. V lost 0 bases, J lost 4 bases, and 13 bases stayed unmatched. CDR3 in amino acids: CASSQDSLAGGIREYNEQFF. CDR3 in DNA: TGCGCCAGCAGCCAAGACAGTCTAGCGGGAGGGATAAGGGAGTACAATGAGCAGTTCTTC.

This clone has a handful of counts. This chain links TRBV29-1 with TRBJ2-7, with a possible D match to TRBD1 (6 bases). The CDR3 totals 13 residues. Germline-derived CDR1 and CDR2 are SQVTM and ANQGSEA. Between the trimmed V and J ends, which lost 5 bases and 1 base, there was a span of 12 bases. CDR3 amino acids: CSVYQGLSYEQYF. CDR3 in DNA: TGCAGCGTTTACCAGGGGCTTTCCTACGAGCAGTACTTC.

The V call is TRBV27, the J call TRBJ2-7; 12 bases are shared with TRBD2. The germline CDR1 and CDR2 sequences are MNHEY and SMNVEV (reference sequence). The CDR3 loop spans 15 amino acids. V was pared by 4 bases and J by 6 bases, with 7 bases of the junction left unmatched. This chain's CDR3 is CASSSLAGGLREQYF. DNA for the CDR3: TGTGCCAGCAGTTCGCTAGCGGGAGGGCTACGCGAGCAGTACTTC.

A note on this clone: A junction end diverges from the germline sequence, so it may reflect a read error. The J gene is TRBJ2-7, the V gene TRBV27, with D possibly being TRBD2 (7 bases). The CDR3 covers 12 residues. Germline loops: CDR1 MNHEY, CDR2 SMNVEV (reference sequence). CDR3 in amino acids: CASSLRGLRTIF. CDR3 nucleotide sequence: TGTGCCAGCAGTTTGCGGGGGCTACGAACCATCTTC.

This clone has just a few counts. The chain couples TRBV7-9 to TRBJ2-3; D unresolved. Germline V gives CDR1 SEHNR, CDR2 FQNEAQ (reference sequence). V was clipped by 1 base and J by 2 bases, with 13 bases between them. The CDR3 spans 16 residues. CDR3 residues: CASSLEDWEFTDTQYF. The DNA of the CDR3 is TGTGCCAGCAGCTTAGAAGACTGGGAATTCACAGATACGCAGTATTTT.

This clone was seen more than once but under ten times. This chain connects TRBV30 to TRBJ2-3; no definite D call. The CDR3 consists of 13 residues. V was cut by 1 base and J by 6 bases, with 11 bases left in between. Germline V gives CDR1 GTSNPN, CDR2 SVGIG (reference sequence). CDR3 protein: CAWSGLIEDTQYF. CDR3 nucleotides: TGTGCCTGGAGTGGATTAATAGAGGATACGCAGTATTTT.

The chain is built from TRBV29-1 and TRBJ2-5; 13 nucleotides agree with TRBD2. CDR1 SQVTM and CDR2 ANQGSEA come from the germline V gene. V shed 2 bases, J shed 0 bases, and the junction held 12 bases outside the gene matches. The CDR3 totals 19 residues. The CDR3 nucleotides read TGCAGCGTTGAATCCCGAACCCTGACTAGCGGGAGGCACCAAGAGACCCAGTACTTC. It encodes CSVESRTLTSGRHQETQYF.

The chain joins TRBV11-1 to TRBJ2-7; 9 bases map to TRBD1. The germline V gene has CDR1 SGHAT and CDR2 FQDESV (reference sequence). Unmatched junction bases numbered 6, after V lost 2 bases and J lost 4 bases. The CDR3 runs 15 residues. CDR3: CASSLRRDREYEQYF. CDR3 sequence (DNA): TGTGCCAGCAGCTTAAGGCGGGACAGGGAGTACGAGCAGTACTTC.

This clone was seen a few times. This chain uses TRBV2 with TRBJ2-3; no reliable D call. Germline CDR1 is SNHLY and CDR2 is FYNNEI. CDR3 length: 14 amino acids. Trimming took 6 bases from V and 7 from J, leaving 17 bases between them. CDR3 DNA sequence: TGTGCCAGCAGAAATACCATAGAGCTGAATACGCAGTATTTT. This gives the protein CASRNTIELNTQYF.

The chain links TRBV20-1 to TRBJ2-2; D ambiguous. The CDR3 consists of 11 residues. Trimming took 1 base from V and 6 from J, leaving 3 bases between them. CDR1 is DFQATT and CDR2 is SNEGSKA in the germline V gene (reference sequence). The CDR3 sequence: CSARGSGELFF. For the CDR3, the DNA is TGCAGTGCTAGAGGCTCCGGGGAGCTGTTTTTT.

This clone appeared a few times. The chain carries TRBV19 and TRBJ1-1, with D perhaps matching TRBD1 (6 bases). The germline CDR1 and CDR2 sequences are LNHDA and SQIVND (reference sequence). V shed 4 bases and J shed 1 base, with 19 bases lying between them. CDR3 length equals 17 residues. The CDR3 region is CASSTTNQGLANTEAFF. As DNA, the CDR3 is TGTGCCAGTAGTACCACGAATCAGGGGCTCGCGAACACTGAAGCTTTCTTT.

This clone has just a few counts. This rearrangement joins TRBV19 to TRBJ2-7, with D unresolved. Germline CDR1 and CDR2: LNHDA and SQIVND (reference sequence). Trimming pared 2 bases from V and 6 bases from J, leaving 5 bases between. The length of the CDR3 is 11 residues. In DNA, the CDR3 is TGTGCCAGTAGTATATCGGGCGAGCAGTACTTC. Translation gives CASSISGEQYF.

In this sample, this clone turned up a few times. The chain uses TRBV14 and TRBJ2-5; D remains unclear. CDR3 length: 16 amino acids. Trimming stripped 1 base from V and 4 bases from J, with 16 bases between. The germline V gene has CDR1 SGHDN and CDR2 FVKESK. CDR3: CASSQVSWARPETQYF. The CDR3 bases are TGTGCCAGCAGCCAAGTCTCATGGGCCCGACCAGAGACCCAGTACTTC.

There are a few counts of this clone. V is TRBV28 and J is TRBJ2-3; 7 bases map to TRBD1. The V gene's germline CDR1 is MDHEN and CDR2 SYDVKM. Trimming removed 3 bases from V and 6 bases from J; junction bases left unmatched: 27. This CDR3 spans 21 amino acids. CDR3 sequence reads: CASSFPPRGKGSIGDSDTQYF. The CDR3 nucleotides read TGTGCCAGCAGTTTTCCCCCCAGGGGGAAGGGGTCTATAGGGGACAGCGATACGCAGTATTTT.

The chain joins TRBV11-2 to TRBJ2-7; D unresolved. The CDR3 loop spans 13 amino acids. Trimming took 4 bases from V and 0 from J, leaving 7 bases between them. The V gene's germline CDR1 is SGHAT and CDR2 FQNNGV. The DNA of the CDR3 is TGTGCCAGCAGCTCGGTTGTCTCCTACGAGCAGTACTTC. It encodes CASSSVVSYEQYF.

This clone has a handful of counts. V and J are TRBV29-1 and TRBJ2-1; 7 bases map to TRBD2. Per the germline V gene, CDR1 is SQVTM and CDR2 is ANQGSEA. The CDR3 is 11 amino acids. Losses at the gene ends were 6 bases for V and 16 bases for J; bases not matched to a gene: 12. CDR3 sequence: CSVIGLGVVFF. The CDR3 nucleotides read TGCAGCGTCATCGGACTAGGGGTTGTTTTCTTC.

This sequence joins TRBV4-1 and TRBJ1-5; D may be TRBD1 (5 bases). The CDR3 is 15 residues long. Germline values: CDR1 MGHRA, CDR2 YSYEKL. Deletions cut 2 bases from V and 6 bases from J, with 14 bases between. The CDR3 DNA is TGCGCCAGCAGCCAAAACTTCCAGGGTAGTCAGCCCCAGCATTTT. It is translated as CASSQNFQGSQPQHF.